This T cell receptor (beta chain) was sequenced during a study of blood T cell repertoires in COVID-19. Study-level background: T cells, B-cell-depleted T cells, or PBMCs supplied cDNA or gDNA.

Per the germline V gene, CDR1 is GTSNPN and CDR2 is SVGIG (reference sequence). CDR3 length: 14 residues. With 8 bases removed from V and 7 bases from J, the gap between germline ends came to 23 bases. Produced via immunoSEQ multiplex PCR; TCRdb's table is partial and in-frame only. Of over 50,000 clones in the sample, more than 75% were seen once. This sequence was found in a man between 60 and 70 years old with acute or convalescent COVID-19. V gene TRBV30 combines with J gene TRBJ1-2, with D perhaps TRBD1 (6 bases). The sequencing input was peripheral blood. The CDR3 DNA sequence: TGTGCCGGTACAGGGAGCCTAGTTTCCGGTGGCTACACCTTC. It is translated as CAGTGSLVSGGYTF. Supplemented by reference TRBV30 and TRBJ1-2, the full variable domain reads SQTIHQWPATLVQPVGSPLSLECTVEGTSNPNLYWYRQAAGRGLQLLFYSVGIGQISSEVPQNLSASRPQDRQFILSSKKLLLSDSGFYLCAGTGSLVSGGYTFGSGTRLTVV.